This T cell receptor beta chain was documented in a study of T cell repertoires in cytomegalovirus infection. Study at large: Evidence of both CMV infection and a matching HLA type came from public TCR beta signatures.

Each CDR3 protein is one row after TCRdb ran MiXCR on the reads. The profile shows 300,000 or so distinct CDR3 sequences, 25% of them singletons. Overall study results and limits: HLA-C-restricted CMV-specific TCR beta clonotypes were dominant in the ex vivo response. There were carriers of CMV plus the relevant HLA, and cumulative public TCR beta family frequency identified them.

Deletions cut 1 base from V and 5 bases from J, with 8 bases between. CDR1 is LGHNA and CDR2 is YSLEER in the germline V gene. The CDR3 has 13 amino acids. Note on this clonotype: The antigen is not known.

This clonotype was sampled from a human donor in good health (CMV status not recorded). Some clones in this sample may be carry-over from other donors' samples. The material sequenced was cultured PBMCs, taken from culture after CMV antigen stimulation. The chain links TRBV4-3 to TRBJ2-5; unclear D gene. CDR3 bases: TGCGCCAGCAGCCAAGGTATCTGGGAGACCCAGTACTTC. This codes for CASSQGIWETQYF.